This TCR beta chain was retrieved from a study of T cell responses to AZD1222 COVID-19 vaccine. This clone was observed a single time. Its antigen is not identified. Findings and limits, study-wide: Spike-spanning, vaccine-associated CD4 TCRs were dominant at 160-218 and 743-854. Scientists sampled the repertoires only once the peak T cell response had passed.

The table came from immunoSEQ multiplex PCR; TCRdb's copy has only in-frame clones and leaves some out. This sample has some 150,000 clones, with approximately 93% found just once. Germline V CDR1 and CDR2: LGHDT, YNNKEL (reference sequence). Trimming shortened V by 0 bases and J by 7 bases, and 16 bases separated the two germline ends. There are 17 residues in the CDR3. The sequence derives from an adult in good health. The source material was peripheral blood, sampled on day 0 of AZD1222 vaccination. This chain connects TRBV3-1 (or the pseudogene TRBV3-2) to TRBJ1-6; D unresolved. The CDR3 here is CASSQDISPVRNSPLHF. The CDR3 DNA follows: TGTGCCAGCAGCCAAGATATTTCCCCAGTAAGGAATTCACCCCTCCACTTT.